This TCR beta chain comes out of a study of blood T cell repertoires in COVID-19. The germline V gene encodes CDR1 SEHNR and CDR2 FQNEAQ (reference sequence). The CDR3 consists of 16 residues. Trimming removed 1 base at V and 4 bases at J, with 14 bases between. Here immunoSEQ multiplex PCR was the method, and the copy in TCRdb shows in-frame clones only, minus some. This sample has about 270,000 clones, with 80% to 95% found just once. The study recruited people aged 18 to 89 years across roughly 25 US areas. The clonotype comes from a man aged 35-49 years who had been exposed to COVID-19. What was sequenced was PBMCs or T cells enriched from blood (not recorded which). The chain combines TRBV7-9 with TRBJ1-5, with D possibly being TRBD1 (6 bases). For the CDR3, the DNA is TGTGCCAGCAGCTTAGGATCCGGGACACTTAATCAGCCCCAGCATTTT. Its translation: CASSLGSGTLNQPQHF.